The 30 T cell receptor beta chains reported below all come from one sample, sequenced in a study of molecular identifiers for immune sequencing clone quantification. TCRdb re-analysed the PCR reads in MiXCR, keeping a single row per CDR3 protein. The table shows nearly 650,000 distinct CDR3 sequences, with about 25% occurring only once. Sequencing used naive CD8+ T cells from blood, with Jurkat cell RNA spiked in. Subset: FACS-sorted CD8+CD4-CCR7+CD45RA+ naive T cells. The receptors here all came from a human donor in good health. Some libraries in this study had Jurkat cell RNA spiked in.

In this sample, this clonotype turned up many times. This sequence joins TRBV14 and TRBJ1-2; tentatively, D is TRBD1 (6 bases). The germline V and J ends were trimmed by 4 bases and 2 bases, with 8 bases remaining between them. This CDR3 is built from 13 residues. CDR1 SGHDN and CDR2 FVKESK come from the germline V gene. CDR3 nucleotide sequence: TGTGCCAGCAGCCCCGACAGGAACTATGGCTACACCTTC. Translation gives CASSPDRNYGYTF.

This clonotype was counted a few times. The CDR3 is CASSPVDPYGYTF. The CDR3 coding sequence is TGTGCCAGCAGCCCGGTTGACCCTTATGGCTACACCTTC. This sequence joins TRBV28 and TRBJ1-2; the D is unclear. The CDR3 loop spans 13 amino acids. V dropped 6 bases and J dropped 5 bases, with 13 bases sitting between them. Germline V gene sequence: CDR1 MDHEN, CDR2 SYDVKM.

This clonotype was seen many times. The chain is built from TRBV12-3 or TRBV12-4 and TRBJ2-7; 10 bases are shared with TRBD1. J gave up 4 bases and V 6 bases, and 3 bases lay outside the gene matches. The CDR3 has 13 residues. In DNA, the CDR3 is TGTGCCAGCAGCTGGGGACAGGGGTACGAGCAGTACTTC. Translated: CASSWGQGYEQYF.

V gene TRBV7-6 combines with J gene TRBJ2-3, with unresolved D. The CDR3 contains 13 residues. Germline V gene lookup returns CDR1 SGHVS and CDR2 FNYEAQ. Trimming removed 1 base from V and 5 bases from J, with 7 bases in between. CDR3 bases: TGTGCCAGCAGCTTAGGGAGTGTAGATACGCAGTATTTT. Its protein product is CASSLGSVDTQYF.

Many counts were recorded for this clonotype. This chain connects TRBV12-3 or TRBV12-4 to TRBJ2-3, with D uncertain. This CDR3 has 12 residues. Between the trimmed V and J ends, which lost 4 bases and 7 bases, there was a span of 9 bases. Here the CDR3 DNA reads TGTGCCAGCAGTTCTGACTCATATACGCAGTATTTT. It translates to CASSSDSYTQYF.

The chain couples TRBV27 to TRBJ2-5; D is ambiguous. The ends were cut back, 2 bases at V and 3 bases at J, with 16 bases in the middle. This CDR3 has 16 amino acids. Germline values: CDR1 MNHEY, CDR2 SMNVEV (reference sequence). CDR3 nucleotide sequence: TGTGCCAGCAGTTTACGTGTCGGGCTAGATAAAGAGACCCAGTACTTC. Translating it yields CASSLRVGLDKETQYF.

This clonotype has at least ten counts. The chain carries TRBV27 and TRBJ2-7; 11 bases are shared with TRBD2. The CDR3 has 14 residues. Germline lookup yields CDR1 MNHEY and CDR2 SMNVEV (reference sequence). V shed 5 bases, J shed 4 bases, and the junction held 4 bases outside the gene matches. In DNA, the CDR3 is TGTGCCAGCAGTATAGCGGGAGGGGGGTACGAGCAGTACTTC. Translated: CASSIAGGGYEQYF.

This clonotype was seen at least ten times. The genes are TRBV7-9 and TRBJ2-3, with D unresolved. Trimming pared 2 bases from V and 6 bases from J, leaving 6 bases between. This CDR3 has 12 amino acids. Germline assignment: CDR1 SEHNR and CDR2 FQNEAQ (reference sequence). CDR3: CASSLIEDTQYF. CDR3 DNA sequence: TGTGCCAGCAGCTTAATTGAGGATACGCAGTATTTT.

This clonotype has ten or more counts. V usage is TRBV7-9 and J usage is TRBJ1-1, with 8 nucleotides matching TRBD1. The CDR3 spans 14 residues. The germline V gene has CDR1 SEHNR and CDR2 FQNEAQ (reference sequence). J lost 7 bases, V lost 1 base, and 5 bases had no gene match. CDR3 nucleotide sequence: TGTGCCAGCAGCTTAGGGACAGGGATCGGTGAAGCTTTCTTT. It is translated as CASSLGTGIGEAFF.

Ten or more counts support this clonotype. The chain has TRBV29-1 and TRBJ2-7, with D unresolved. Trimming removed 0 bases at V and 7 bases at J, with 16 bases between. The CDR3 sequence is 14 residues long. In germline, CDR1 is SQVTM, CDR2 ANQGSEA. CDR3 region: CSVEDAQAYGEQYF. CDR3 in DNA: TGCAGCGTTGAAGATGCGCAGGCGTACGGGGAGCAGTACTTC.

This clonotype has a handful of counts. The rearrangement joins TRBV4-3 to TRBJ1-2, with unresolved D. The CDR3 contains 15 residues. Germline V gene sequence: CDR1 LGHNA, CDR2 YSLEER. Trimming removed 0 bases at V and 7 bases at J, with 15 bases between. The CDR3, as DNA: TGCGCCAGCAGCCAAGAGCGCAGTGATCCCCTTGGCTACACCTTC. Amino acids: CASSQERSDPLGYTF.

About this clonotype itself: Given a much more abundant clone one base away, this may be a read error. The genes are TRBV23-1 and TRBJ2-7; no clear D. TRBV23-1 is marked as an open reading frame, function uncertain. The CDR3 spans 15 residues. With 2 bases removed from V and 2 bases from J, the gap between germline ends came to 13 bases. The CDR3 spells CASSQRVPLAYEQYF. CDR3 nucleotide sequence: TGCGCCAGCAGTCAAAGGGTTCCTTTGGCCTACGAGCAGTACTTC.

This clonotype was observed a handful of times. This rearrangement joins TRBV5-5 to TRBJ2-7; 10 bases match TRBD1. With 1 base clipped from V and 6 bases from J, the junction kept 19 bases outside the gene matches. This CDR3 is 19 amino acids long. Germline V lookup: CDR1 SGHKS, CDR2 YYEKEE (reference sequence). The CDR3 region is CASSLPMRSLGTGVGEQYF. The DNA for the CDR3 is TGTGCCAGCAGCTTGCCCATGAGATCTTTAGGGACAGGGGTTGGCGAGCAGTACTTC.

The V gene is TRBV5-4, the J gene TRBJ2-1; perhaps TRBD1 as D (6 bases). Germline CDR1 is SGHNT and CDR2 is YYREEE (reference sequence). The CDR3 length is 14 residues. V lost 0 bases to trimming and J lost 9 bases, with 13 bases between them. CDR3 DNA sequence: TGTGCCAGCAGCTTGGAAGACAGGTGCACTGAGCAGTTCTTC. Amino acids: CASSLEDRCTEQFF.

This clonotype occurred many times. CDR3 in DNA: TGTGCCAGCAGCCACCCAGGGTCCGAGCAGTACTTC. This encodes CASSHPGSEQYF. The gene calls are TRBV7-9 and TRBJ2-7, with D perhaps matching TRBD1 (5 bases). This CDR3 contains 12 residues. Deletions cut 5 bases from V and 6 bases from J, with 11 bases between. Germline V gene sequence: CDR1 SEHNR, CDR2 FQNEAQ (reference sequence).

This clonotype was detected only a few times. V and J are TRBV4-3 and TRBJ2-3; TRBD2 matches at 9 bases. Germline V CDR1 and CDR2: LGHNA, YSLEER. The CDR3 runs to 15 residues. The V segment lost 4 bases and the J segment 1 base; nucleotides outside the gene matches: 3. The CDR3 loop is CASSPSSGGTDTQYF. In DNA form, the CDR3 reads TGCGCCAGCAGCCCCTCTAGCGGGGGCACAGATACGCAGTATTTT.

This clonotype has ten or more counts. The gene calls are TRBV9 and TRBJ2-3, with 12 positions matching TRBD2. Germline V gene lookup returns CDR1 SGDLS and CDR2 YYNGEE. The V segment lost 1 base and the J segment 1 base; nucleotides outside the gene matches: 13. This CDR3 has 20 amino acids. DNA for the CDR3: TGTGCCAGCAGCGTACGACTAGCGGGGGCCCCCAAGGGGGGCACAGATACGCAGTATTTT. This translates into CASSVRLAGAPKGGTDTQYF. Together with reference TRBV9 and TRBJ2-3, the CDR3 gives the full variable domain: DSGVTQTPKHLITATGQRVTLRCSPRSGDLSVYWYQQSLDQGLQFLIQYYNGEERAKGNILERFSAQQFPDLHSELNLSSLELGDSALYFCASSVRLAGAPKGGTDTQYFGPGTRLTVL.

V is TRBV5-6 and J is TRBJ2-7, with 7 nucleotides matching TRBD1. V trimming: 4 bases; J trimming: 1 base; junction bases outside the gene matches: 11. This CDR3 has 16 residues. Germline-derived CDR1 and CDR2 are SGHDT and YYEEEE. CDR3 in amino acids: CASSPAQQGKSYEQYF. CDR3 DNA: TGTGCCAGCAGCCCGGCCCAACAGGGGAAGTCCTACGAGCAGTACTTC.

About this clonotype: This may be a read error, as it is one base from a much larger clone. The chain employs TRBV7-9 and TRBJ2-3; TRBD2 matches at 9 bases. V shed 4 bases, J shed 1 base, and the junction held 6 bases outside the gene matches. CDR3 length equals 16 residues. From germline, CDR1 is SEHNR and CDR2 FQNEAQ (reference sequence). CDR3 sequence: CASSSAVAGGTDTQYF. DNA for the CDR3: TGTGCCAGCAGCTCAGCTGTAGCGGGGGGCACAGATACGCAGTATTTT.

This clonotype has only a few counts. The CDR3 ends on some other residue instead of the conserved phenylalanine or tryptophan, so this is likely a read error. The gene calls are TRBV4-3 and TRBJ2-5, with a possible D match to TRBD2 (6 bases). V lost 1 base and J lost 1, with 10 bases in between. CDR3 length: 15 amino acids. Germline lookup yields CDR1 LGHNA and CDR2 YSLEER. The CDR3, as DNA: TGCGCCAGCAGCCAAGGTACGGGGGTCCAAGAGACCCAGTACATC. Translating it yields CASSQGTGVQETQYI.

The count of this clonotype is one. The V and J genes are TRBV5-8 and TRBJ2-4, with 9 bases fitting TRBD1. The CDR3 covers 14 residues. Germline CDR1 SGHTS, CDR2 YDEGEE. After removal of 6 bases from V and 5 bases from J, the junction contained 6 bases not matched to a gene. The DNA of the CDR3 is TGTGCCAGCAACAAGGGACAGGGAGAAAACATTCAGTACTTC. This encodes CASNKGQGENIQYF.

This clonotype appeared many times. This rearrangement joins TRBV28 to TRBJ2-3, with TRBD2 matching over 10 bases. Germline CDR1 and CDR2: MDHEN and SYDVKM. Unmatched junction bases numbered 8, after V lost 2 bases and J lost 6 bases. The CDR3 is 16 amino acids. In DNA form, the CDR3 reads TGTGCCAGCAGTTTAATCCTAGCGGGAGAAGAGGATACGCAGTATTTT. This gives the protein CASSLILAGEEDTQYF.

In its sample, this clonotype was seen many times. The V call is TRBV10-3, the J call TRBJ2-5; either TRBD1 or TRBD2 may supply D (6 bases each). V was shortened by 4 bases and J by 0 bases, with 9 bases between the two germline ends. Germline-derived CDR1 and CDR2 are ENHRY and SYGVKD. The CDR3 contains 14 residues. In DNA, the CDR3 is TGTGCCATCAGTGGGAGGGACAACCAAGAGACCCAGTACTTC. Protein product: CAISGRDNQETQYF.

This clonotype was found a few times. The chain has TRBV15 and TRBJ1-6, with D unclear. This CDR3 spans 16 amino acids. Trimming cost V 1 base and J 1 base, with 8 bases left between them. Germline CDR1 and CDR2: LNHNV and YYDKDF (reference sequence). CDR3 in amino acids: CATSRGSGSYNSPLHF. The CDR3 DNA reads TGTGCCACCAGCAGAGGATCGGGGTCCTATAATTCACCCCTCCACTTT.

This clonotype was recorded a few times. The gene calls are TRBV27 and TRBJ2-3, with a weak D call TRBD1 (8 bases). Trimming took off 1 base at V and 6 bases at J, with 17 bases between the two ends. The CDR3 extends over 16 amino acids. Germline CDR1 MNHEY, CDR2 SMNVEV (reference sequence). The CDR3 region is CASSLLSDREGDTQYF. CDR3 bases: TGTGCCAGCAGTTTATTATCGGACAGGGAGGGGGATACGCAGTATTTT.

This clonotype has only a few counts. This sequence joins TRBV5-1 and TRBJ2-7, with D perhaps matching TRBD1 (5 bases). This CDR3 has 13 amino acids. Germline V gives CDR1 SGHRS, CDR2 YFSETQ. V dropped 6 bases and J dropped 5 bases, with 15 bases sitting between them. In DNA form, the CDR3 reads TGCGCCAGCAACCAGGGTGGGTTGGACGAGCAGTACTTC. It codes for CASNQGGLDEQYF.

There are many counts of this clonotype. The chain carries TRBV4-3 and TRBJ2-3, with 8 bases identical to TRBD1. Looked up from germline, CDR1 is LGHNA and CDR2 is YSLEER. The V and J ends lost 0 bases and 4 bases, in that order; junction bases with no gene match: 6. The CDR3 contains 16 residues. CDR3 coding DNA: TGCGCCAGCAGCCAAGAAGGATACAGGGGGGCAGATACGCAGTATTTT. It yields the protein CASSQEGYRGADTQYF.

The chain recombines TRBV12-3 or TRBV12-4 with TRBJ1-1; D is ambiguous. The CDR3 contains 13 residues. Trimming cost V 3 bases and J 5 bases, with 10 bases left between them. CDR3 in amino acids: CASSFLGRTEAFF. In nucleotides, the CDR3 is TGTGCCAGCAGTTTTTTAGGGCGAACTGAAGCTTTCTTT.

This clonotype was counted between two and nine times. The rearrangement joins TRBV7-6 to TRBJ2-7, with 8 nucleotides matching TRBD1. The ends lost 7 bases at V and 6 bases at J; junction bases unmatched: 5. Germline-derived CDR1 and CDR2 are SGHVS and FNYEAQ. The CDR3 runs to 12 residues. CDR3 loop: CASTDRGGEQYF. DNA for the CDR3: TGTGCCAGCACCGACAGGGGAGGCGAGCAGTACTTC.

Points on this clonotype: A much larger clone differs from this one at a single base, so this may be a read error. This chain joins TRBV14 and TRBJ2-7; D possibly corresponds to TRBD1 (5 bases). The CDR3 loop spans 14 amino acids. Trimming removed 5 bases at V and 2 bases at J, with 13 bases between. Germline lookup yields CDR1 SGHDN and CDR2 FVKESK. The CDR3 sequence: CASSIGVLTYEQYF. Written as DNA, the CDR3 is TGTGCCAGCAGCATAGGGGTACTCACCTACGAGCAGTACTTC.